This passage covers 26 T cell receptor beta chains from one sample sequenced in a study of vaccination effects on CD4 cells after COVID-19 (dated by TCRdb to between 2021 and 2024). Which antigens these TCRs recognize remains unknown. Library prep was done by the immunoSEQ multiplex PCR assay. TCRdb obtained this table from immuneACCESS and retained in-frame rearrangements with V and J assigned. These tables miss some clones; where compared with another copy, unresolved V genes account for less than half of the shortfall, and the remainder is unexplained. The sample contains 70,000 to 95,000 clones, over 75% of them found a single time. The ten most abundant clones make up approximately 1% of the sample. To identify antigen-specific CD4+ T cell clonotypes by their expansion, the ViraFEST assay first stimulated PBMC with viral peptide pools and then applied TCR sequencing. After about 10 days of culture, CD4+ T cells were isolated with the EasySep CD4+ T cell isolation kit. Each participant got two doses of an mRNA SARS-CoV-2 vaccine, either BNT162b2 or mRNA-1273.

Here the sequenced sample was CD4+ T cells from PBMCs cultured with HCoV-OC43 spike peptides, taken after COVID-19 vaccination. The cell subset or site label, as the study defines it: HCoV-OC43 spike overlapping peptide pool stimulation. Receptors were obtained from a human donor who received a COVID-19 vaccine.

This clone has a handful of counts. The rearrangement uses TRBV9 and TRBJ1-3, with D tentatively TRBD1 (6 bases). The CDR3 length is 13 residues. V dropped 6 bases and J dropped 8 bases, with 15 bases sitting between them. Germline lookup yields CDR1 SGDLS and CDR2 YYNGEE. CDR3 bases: TGTGCCAGCAACCGGCAGGGGAAAGACACCATATATTTT. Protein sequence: CASNRQGKDTIYF.

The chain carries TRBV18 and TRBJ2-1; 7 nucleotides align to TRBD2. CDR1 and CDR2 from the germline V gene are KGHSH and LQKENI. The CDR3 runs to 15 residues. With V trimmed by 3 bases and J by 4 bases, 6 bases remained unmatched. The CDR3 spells CASSPALAAYNEQFF. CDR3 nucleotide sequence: TGTGCCAGCTCACCTGCGCTAGCGGCATACAATGAGCAGTTCTTC.

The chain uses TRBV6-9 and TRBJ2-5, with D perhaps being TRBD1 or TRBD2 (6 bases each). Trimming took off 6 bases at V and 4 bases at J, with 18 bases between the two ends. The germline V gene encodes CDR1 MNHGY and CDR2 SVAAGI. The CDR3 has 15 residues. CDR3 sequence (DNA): TGTGCCAGCAGAGGAGGAGGGGGTCATAGAGAGACCCAGTACTTC. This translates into CASRGGGGHRETQYF.

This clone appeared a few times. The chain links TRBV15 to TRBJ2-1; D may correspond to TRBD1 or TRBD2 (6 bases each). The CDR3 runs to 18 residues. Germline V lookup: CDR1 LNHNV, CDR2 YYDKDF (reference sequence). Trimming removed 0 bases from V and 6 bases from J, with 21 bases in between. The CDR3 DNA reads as TGTGCCACCAGCAGAGATAGCGGAGCAGGGGTAAGGGTCAATGAGCAGTTCTTC. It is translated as CATSRDSGAGVRVNEQFF.

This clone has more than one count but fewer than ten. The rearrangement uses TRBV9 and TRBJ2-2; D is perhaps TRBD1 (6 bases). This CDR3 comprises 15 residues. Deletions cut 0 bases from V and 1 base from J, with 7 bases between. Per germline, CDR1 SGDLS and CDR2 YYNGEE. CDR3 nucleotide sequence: TGTGCCAGCAGCGTAGGCAGGGGGAACACCGGGGAGCTGTTTTTT. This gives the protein CASSVGRGNTGELFF.

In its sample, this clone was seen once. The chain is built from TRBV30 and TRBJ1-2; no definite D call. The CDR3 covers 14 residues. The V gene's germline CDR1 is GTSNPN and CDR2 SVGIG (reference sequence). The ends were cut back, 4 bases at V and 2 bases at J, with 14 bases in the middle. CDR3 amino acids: CAWTAGRQNYGYTF. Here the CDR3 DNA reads TGTGCCTGGACTGCTGGACGGCAAAACTATGGCTACACCTTC.

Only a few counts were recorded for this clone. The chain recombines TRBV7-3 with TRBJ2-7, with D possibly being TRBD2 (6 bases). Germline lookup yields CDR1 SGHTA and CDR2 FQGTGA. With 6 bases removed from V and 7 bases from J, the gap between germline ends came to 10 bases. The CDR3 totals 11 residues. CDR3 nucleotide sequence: TGTGCCAGCAGACCGGGGGAGGAGCAGTACGTC. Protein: CASRPGEEQYV.

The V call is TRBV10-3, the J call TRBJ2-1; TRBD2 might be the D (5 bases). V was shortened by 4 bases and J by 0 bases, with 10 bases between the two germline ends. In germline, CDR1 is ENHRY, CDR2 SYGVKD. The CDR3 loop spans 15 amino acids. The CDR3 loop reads CAISARESSYNEQFF. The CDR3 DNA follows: TGTGCCATCAGTGCGAGGGAGAGCTCCTACAATGAGCAGTTCTTC.

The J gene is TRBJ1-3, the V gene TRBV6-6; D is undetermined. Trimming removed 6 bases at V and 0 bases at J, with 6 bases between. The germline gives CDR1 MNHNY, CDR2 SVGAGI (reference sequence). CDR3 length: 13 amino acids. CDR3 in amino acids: CASRQSSGNTIYF. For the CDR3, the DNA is TGTGCCAGCAGACAGAGCTCTGGAAACACCATATATTTT.

The CDR3 nucleotides are TGCGCCAGCAGCTATTCAGGGTCCCTGAACACTGAAGCTTTCTTT. Its translation: CASSYSGSLNTEAFF. The rearrangement links TRBV5-1 to TRBJ1-1, with D maybe TRBD1 (5 bases). CDR3 length equals 15 residues. V lost 3 bases to trimming and J lost 0 bases, with 12 bases between them. The germline V gene has CDR1 SGHRS and CDR2 YFSETQ.

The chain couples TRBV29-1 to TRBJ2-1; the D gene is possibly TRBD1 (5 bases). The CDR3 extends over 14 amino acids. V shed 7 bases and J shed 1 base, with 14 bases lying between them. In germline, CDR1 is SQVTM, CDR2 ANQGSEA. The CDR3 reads CSESRAQSYNEQFF. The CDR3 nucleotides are TGCAGCGAATCCAGGGCCCAGTCCTACAATGAGCAGTTCTTC.

CDR3 amino acids: CASSFGQGSQETQYF. The CDR3 nucleotides read TGTGCCAGCAGCTTCGGACAGGGATCGCAAGAGACCCAGTACTTC. The genes are TRBV9 and TRBJ2-5; TRBD1 matches 8 bases. This CDR3 is built from 15 residues. The V gene's germline CDR1 is SGDLS and CDR2 YYNGEE. V gave up 4 bases and J gave up 2 bases; unmatched junction bases: 7. The full variable domain, in which reference TRBV9 and TRBJ2-5 provide the parts outside the CDR3, is DSGVTQTPKHLITATGQRVTLRCSPRSGDLSVYWYQQSLDQGLQFLIQYYNGEERAKGNILERFSAQQFPDLHSELNLSSLELGDSALYFCASSFGQGSQETQYFGPGTRLLVL.

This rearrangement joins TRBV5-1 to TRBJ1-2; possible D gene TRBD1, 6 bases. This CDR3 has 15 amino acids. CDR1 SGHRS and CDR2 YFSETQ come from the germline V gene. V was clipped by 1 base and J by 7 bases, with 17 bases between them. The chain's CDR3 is CASSLTGQIVVGYTF. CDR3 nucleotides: TGCGCCAGCAGCTTGACTGGACAGATTGTTGTTGGCTACACCTTC. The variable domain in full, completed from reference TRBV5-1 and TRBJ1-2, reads KAGVTQTPRYLIKTRGQQVTLSCSPISGHRSVSWYQQTPGQGLQFLFEYFSETQRNKGNFPGRFSGRQFSNSRSEMNVSTLELGDSALYLCASSLTGQIVVGYTFGSGTRLTVV.

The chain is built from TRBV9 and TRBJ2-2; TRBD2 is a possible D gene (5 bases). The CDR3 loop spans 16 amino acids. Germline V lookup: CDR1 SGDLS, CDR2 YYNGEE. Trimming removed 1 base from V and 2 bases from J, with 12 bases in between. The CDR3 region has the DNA TGTGCCAGCAGCGTAAGGGAGCTCCCCAACACCGGGGAGCTGTTTTTT. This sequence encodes CASSVRELPNTGELFF.

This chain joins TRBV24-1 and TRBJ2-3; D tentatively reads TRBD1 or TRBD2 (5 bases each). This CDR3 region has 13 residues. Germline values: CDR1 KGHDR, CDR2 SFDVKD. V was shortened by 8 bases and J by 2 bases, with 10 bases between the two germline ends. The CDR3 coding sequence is TGTGCCACCATGGGGACGGACACAGATACGCAGTATTTT. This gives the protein CATMGTDTDTQYF.

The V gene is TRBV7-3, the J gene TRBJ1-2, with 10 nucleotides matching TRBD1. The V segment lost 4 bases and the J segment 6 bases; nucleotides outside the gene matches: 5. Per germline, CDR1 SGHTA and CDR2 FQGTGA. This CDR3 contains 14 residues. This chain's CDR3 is CASSYTGTGDGYTF. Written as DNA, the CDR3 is TGTGCCAGCAGCTATACGGGGACAGGGGATGGCTACACCTTC.

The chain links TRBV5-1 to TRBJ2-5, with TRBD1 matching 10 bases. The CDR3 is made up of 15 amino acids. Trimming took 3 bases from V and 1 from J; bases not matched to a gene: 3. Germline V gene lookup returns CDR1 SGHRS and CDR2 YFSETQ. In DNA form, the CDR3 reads TGCGCCAGCAGCTCGAGACAGGGGGCCCAAGAGACCCAGTACTTC. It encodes CASSSRQGAQETQYF. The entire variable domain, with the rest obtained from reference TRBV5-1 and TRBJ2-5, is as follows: KAGVTQTPRYLIKTRGQQVTLSCSPISGHRSVSWYQQTPGQGLQFLFEYFSETQRNKGNFPGRFSGRQFSNSRSEMNVSTLELGDSALYLCASSSRQGAQETQYFGPGTRLLVL.

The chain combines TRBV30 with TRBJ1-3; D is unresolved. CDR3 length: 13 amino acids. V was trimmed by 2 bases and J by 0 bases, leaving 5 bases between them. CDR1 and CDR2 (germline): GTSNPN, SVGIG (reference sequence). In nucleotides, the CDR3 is TGTGCCTGGAGTACACTCTCTGGAAACACCATATATTTT. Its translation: CAWSTLSGNTIYF.

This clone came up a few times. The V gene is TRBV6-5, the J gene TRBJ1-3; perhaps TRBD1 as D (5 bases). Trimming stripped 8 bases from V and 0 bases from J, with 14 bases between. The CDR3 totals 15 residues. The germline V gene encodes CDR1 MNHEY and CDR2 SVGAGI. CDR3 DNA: TGTGCCAGCGCTCGGGACGGAGGCTCTGGAAACACCATATATTTT. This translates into CASARDGGSGNTIYF.

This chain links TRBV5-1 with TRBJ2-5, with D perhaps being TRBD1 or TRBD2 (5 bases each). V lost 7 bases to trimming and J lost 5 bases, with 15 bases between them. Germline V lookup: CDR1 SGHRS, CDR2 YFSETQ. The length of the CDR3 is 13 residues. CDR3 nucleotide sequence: TGCGCCAGCCGTATAGGGACGGGGGAGACCCAGTACTTC. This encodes CASRIGTGETQYF. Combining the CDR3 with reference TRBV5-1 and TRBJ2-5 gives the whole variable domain KAGVTQTPRYLIKTRGQQVTLSCSPISGHRSVSWYQQTPGQGLQFLFEYFSETQRNKGNFPGRFSGRQFSNSRSEMNVSTLELGDSALYLCASRIGTGETQYFGPGTRLLVL.

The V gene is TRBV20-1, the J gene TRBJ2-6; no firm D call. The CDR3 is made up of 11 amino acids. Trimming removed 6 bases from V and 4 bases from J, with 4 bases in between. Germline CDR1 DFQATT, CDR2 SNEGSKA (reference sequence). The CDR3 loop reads CSAWGANVLTF. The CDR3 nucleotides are TGCAGTGCCTGGGGGGCCAACGTCCTGACTTTC.

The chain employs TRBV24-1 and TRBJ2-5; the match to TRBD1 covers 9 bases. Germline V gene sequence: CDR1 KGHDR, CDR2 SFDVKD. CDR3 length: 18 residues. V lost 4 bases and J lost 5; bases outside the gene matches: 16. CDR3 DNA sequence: TGTGCCACCAGTGACCCGGCCGCCCCAGGACAGGGGTACGAGACCCAGTACTTC. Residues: CATSDPAAPGQGYETQYF.

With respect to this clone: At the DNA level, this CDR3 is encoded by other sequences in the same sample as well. This CDR3 reads CASRDNSNQPQHF. The DNA for the CDR3 is TGTGCCAGCAGAGATAATAGCAATCAGCCCCAGCATTTT. This chain connects TRBV2 to TRBJ1-5; D unclear. There are 13 residues in the CDR3. Trimming cost V 6 bases and J 0 bases, with 6 bases left between them. Per the germline V gene, CDR1 is SNHLY and CDR2 is FYNNEI. The full variable domain, with the rest looked up from reference TRBV2 and TRBJ1-5, is EPEVTQTPSHQVTQMGQEVILRCVPISNHLYFYWYRQILGQKVEFLVSFYNNEISEKSEIFDDQFSVERPDGSNFTLKIRSTKLEDSAMYFCASRDNSNQPQHFGDGTRLSIL.

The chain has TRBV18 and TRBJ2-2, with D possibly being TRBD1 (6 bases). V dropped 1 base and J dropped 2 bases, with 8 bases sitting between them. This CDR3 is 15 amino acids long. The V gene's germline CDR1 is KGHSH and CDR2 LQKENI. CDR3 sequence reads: CASSPRDTNTGELFF. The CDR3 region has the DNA TGTGCCAGCTCACCACGGGACACTAACACCGGGGAGCTGTTTTTT.

The CDR3 coding sequence is TGTGCCAACCTCTTCCCCGGGACAGACTACAATGAGCAGTTCTTC. Its translation: CANLFPGTDYNEQFF. This chain joins TRBV19 and TRBJ2-1, with TRBD1 matching over 7 bases. Germline CDR1 and CDR2: LNHDA and SQIVND (reference sequence). The J segment lost 3 bases and the V segment lost 10 bases, leaving 12 bases of the junction unmatched. The CDR3 totals 15 residues.

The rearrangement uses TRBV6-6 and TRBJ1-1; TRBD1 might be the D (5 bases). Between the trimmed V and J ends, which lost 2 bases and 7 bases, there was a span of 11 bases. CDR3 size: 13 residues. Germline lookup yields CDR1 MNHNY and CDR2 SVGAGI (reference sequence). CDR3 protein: CASSYAGHIEAFF. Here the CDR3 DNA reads TGTGCCAGCAGTTACGCCGGACATATTGAAGCTTTCTTT.